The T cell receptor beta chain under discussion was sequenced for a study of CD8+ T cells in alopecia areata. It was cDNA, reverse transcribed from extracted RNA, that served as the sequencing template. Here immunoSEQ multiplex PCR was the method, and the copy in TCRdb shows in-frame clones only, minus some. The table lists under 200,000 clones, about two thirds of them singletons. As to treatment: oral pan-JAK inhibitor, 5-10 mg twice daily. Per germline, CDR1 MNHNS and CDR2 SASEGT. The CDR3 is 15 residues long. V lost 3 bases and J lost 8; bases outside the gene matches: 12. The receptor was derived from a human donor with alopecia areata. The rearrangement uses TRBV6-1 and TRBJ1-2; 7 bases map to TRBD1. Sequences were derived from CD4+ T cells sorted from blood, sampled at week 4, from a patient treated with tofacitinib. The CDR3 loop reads CASSEGYGQVGGYTF. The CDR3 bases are TGTGCCAGCAGTGAGGGCTATGGACAGGTCGGGGGCTACACCTTC.